The present entry profiles one T cell receptor (beta chain) with its context. The source of the sample is a study of cytomegalovirus exposure and HLA in healthy donors. The CDR3 contains 15 residues. The V end was cut by 3 bases, the J end by 3 bases, with 15 bases between. CDR1 is SGHAT and CDR2 is FQNNGV in the germline V gene. PCR employed 60 Vbeta and 13 Jbeta primers. Some clones are missing from TCRdb's copy, which holds only in-frame ones; the method was immunoSEQ multiplex PCR. The sample contains under 70,000 clones, about nine tenths of which appear only once. Sample: PBMCs. This receptor was taken from a woman in her twenties or thirties in good health and CMV-seronegative. V gene TRBV11-2 combines with J gene TRBJ2-7, with D possibly being TRBD1 (5 bases). The CDR3 nucleotides read TGTGCCAGCAGCTTTCATTTCAGGGATGACTACGAGCAGTACTTC. Protein sequence: CASSFHFRDDYEQYF.